The text below deals with one T cell receptor beta chain. From germline, CDR1 is SGHTS and CDR2 YDEGEE. The CDR3 has 12 amino acids. Trimming pared 6 bases from V and 2 bases from J, leaving 9 bases between. Repertoires were generated with immunoSEQ multiplex PCR, while TCRdb's copy carries only in-frame clones and drops some. Of about 160,000 clones detected, around 90% appear once; the ten largest clones hold approximately 2%. The data derive from a study of T cell responses to AZD1222 COVID-19 vaccine. This sequence was found in an adult in good health. Sequencing was performed on peripheral blood, taken on day 0 of AZD1222 vaccination. The chain has TRBV5-8 and TRBJ2-7, with D maybe TRBD1 (5 bases). CDR3 residues: CASTGLTYEQYF. As DNA, the CDR3 is TGTGCCAGCACAGGGTTGACCTACGAGCAGTACTTC. The entire variable domain, with the rest obtained from reference TRBV5-8 and TRBJ2-7, is as follows: EAGVTQSPTHLIKTRGQQATLRCSPISGHTSVYWYQQALGLGLQFLLWYDEGEERNRGNFPPRFSGRQFPNYSSELNVNALELEDSALYLCASTGLTYEQYFGPGTRLTVT.